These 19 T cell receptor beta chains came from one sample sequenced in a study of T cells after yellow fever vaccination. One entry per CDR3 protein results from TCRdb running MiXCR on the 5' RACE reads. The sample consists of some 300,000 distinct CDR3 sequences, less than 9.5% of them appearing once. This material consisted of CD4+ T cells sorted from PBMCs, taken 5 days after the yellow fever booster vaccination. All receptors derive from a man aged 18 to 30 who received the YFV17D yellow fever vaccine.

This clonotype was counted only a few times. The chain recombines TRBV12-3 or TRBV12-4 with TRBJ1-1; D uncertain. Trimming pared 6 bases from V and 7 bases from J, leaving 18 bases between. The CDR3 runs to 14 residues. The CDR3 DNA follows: TGTGCCAGCAGCCGAGCGGGCCCCGAATTTGAAGCTTTCTTT. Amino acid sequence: CASSRAGPEFEAFF.

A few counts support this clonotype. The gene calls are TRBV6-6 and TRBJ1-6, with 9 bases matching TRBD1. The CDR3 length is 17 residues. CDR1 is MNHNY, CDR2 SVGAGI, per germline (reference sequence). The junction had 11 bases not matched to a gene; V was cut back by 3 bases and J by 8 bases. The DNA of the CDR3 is TGTGCCAGCAGTTATTCCGGACAGGGGTCGCCCGATTCACCCCTCCACTTT. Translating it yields CASSYSGQGSPDSPLHF.

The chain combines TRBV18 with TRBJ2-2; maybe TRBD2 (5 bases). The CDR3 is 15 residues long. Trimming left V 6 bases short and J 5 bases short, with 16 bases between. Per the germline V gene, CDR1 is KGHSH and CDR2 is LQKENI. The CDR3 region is CASSPNGETTGELFF. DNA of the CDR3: TGTGCCAGCTCTCCAAACGGGGAGACTACCGGGGAGCTGTTTTTT.

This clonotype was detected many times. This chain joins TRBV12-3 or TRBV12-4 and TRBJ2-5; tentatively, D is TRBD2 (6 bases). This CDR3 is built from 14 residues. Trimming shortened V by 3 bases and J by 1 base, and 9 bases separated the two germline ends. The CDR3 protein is CASSLLGGQETQYF. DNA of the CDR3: TGTGCCAGCAGTTTGCTCGGGGGCCAAGAGACCCAGTACTTC.

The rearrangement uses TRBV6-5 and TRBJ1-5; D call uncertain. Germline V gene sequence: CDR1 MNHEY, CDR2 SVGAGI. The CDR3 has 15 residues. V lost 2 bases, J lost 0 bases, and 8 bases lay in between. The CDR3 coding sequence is TGTGCCAGCAGTTACGGGCGCTATAGCAATCAGCCCCAGCATTTT. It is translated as CASSYGRYSNQPQHF.

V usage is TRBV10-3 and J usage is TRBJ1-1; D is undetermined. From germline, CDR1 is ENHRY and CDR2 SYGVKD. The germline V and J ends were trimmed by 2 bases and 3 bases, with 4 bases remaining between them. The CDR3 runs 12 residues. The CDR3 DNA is TGTGCCATCAGTGAGAAGCACACTGAAGCTTTCTTT. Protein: CAISEKHTEAFF.

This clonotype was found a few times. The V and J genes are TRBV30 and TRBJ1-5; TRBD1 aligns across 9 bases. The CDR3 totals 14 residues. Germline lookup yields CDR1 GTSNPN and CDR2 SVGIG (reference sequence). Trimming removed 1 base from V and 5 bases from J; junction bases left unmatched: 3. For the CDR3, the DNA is TGTGCCTGGAGTGGCGGGACAGGGTATCAGCCCCAGCATTTT. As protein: CAWSGGTGYQPQHF.

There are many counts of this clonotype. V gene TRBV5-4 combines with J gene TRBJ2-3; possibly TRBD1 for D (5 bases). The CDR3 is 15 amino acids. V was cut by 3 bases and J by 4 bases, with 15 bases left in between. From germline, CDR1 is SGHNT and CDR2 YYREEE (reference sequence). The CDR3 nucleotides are TGTGCCAGCAGCTCCTCGCAGGGTATACCAGATACGCAGTATTTT. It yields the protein CASSSSQGIPDTQYF. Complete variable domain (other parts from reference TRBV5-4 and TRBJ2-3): ETGVTQSPTHLIKTRGQQVTLRCSSQSGHNTVSWYQQALGQGPQFIFQYYREEENGRGNFPPRFSGLQFPNYSSELNVNALELDDSALYLCASSSSQGIPDTQYFGPGTRLTVL.

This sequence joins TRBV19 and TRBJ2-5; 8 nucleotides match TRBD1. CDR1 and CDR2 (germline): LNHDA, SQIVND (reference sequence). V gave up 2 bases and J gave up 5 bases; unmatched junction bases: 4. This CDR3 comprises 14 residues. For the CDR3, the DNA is TGTGCCAGTAGTATAAGTCGGGACAGGGAGACCCAGTACTTC. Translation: CASSISRDRETQYF.

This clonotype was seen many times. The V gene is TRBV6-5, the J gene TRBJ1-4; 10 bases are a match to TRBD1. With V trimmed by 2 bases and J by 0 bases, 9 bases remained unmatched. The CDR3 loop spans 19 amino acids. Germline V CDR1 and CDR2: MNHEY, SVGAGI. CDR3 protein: CASSYGTGASDATNEKLFF. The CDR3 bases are TGTGCCAGCAGTTACGGGACAGGGGCGTCCGACGCAACTAATGAAAAACTGTTTTTT.

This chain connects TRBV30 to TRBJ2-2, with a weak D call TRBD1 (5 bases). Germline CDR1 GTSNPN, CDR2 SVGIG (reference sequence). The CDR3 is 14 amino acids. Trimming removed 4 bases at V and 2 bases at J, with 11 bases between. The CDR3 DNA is TGTGCCTGGATACCCAGGGCCAACACCGGGGAGCTGTTTTTT. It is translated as CAWIPRANTGELFF.

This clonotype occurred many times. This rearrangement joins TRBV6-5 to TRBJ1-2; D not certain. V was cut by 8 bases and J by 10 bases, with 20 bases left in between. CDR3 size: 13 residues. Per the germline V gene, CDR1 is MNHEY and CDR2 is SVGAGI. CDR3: CASVYGSPPLYTF. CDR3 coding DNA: TGTGCCAGCGTGTACGGTTCCCCCCCCCTCTACACCTTC.

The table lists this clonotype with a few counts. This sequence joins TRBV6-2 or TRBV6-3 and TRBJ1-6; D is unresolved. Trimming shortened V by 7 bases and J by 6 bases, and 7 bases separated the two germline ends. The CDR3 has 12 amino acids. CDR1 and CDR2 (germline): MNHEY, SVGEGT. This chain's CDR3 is CASKDGNSPLHF. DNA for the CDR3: TGTGCCAGCAAGGACGGTAATTCACCCCTCCACTTT.

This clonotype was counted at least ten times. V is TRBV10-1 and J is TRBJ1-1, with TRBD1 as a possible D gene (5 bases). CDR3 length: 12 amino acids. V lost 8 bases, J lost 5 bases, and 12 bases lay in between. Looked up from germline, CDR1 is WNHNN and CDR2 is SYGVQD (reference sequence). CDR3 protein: CASCTQGTEAFF. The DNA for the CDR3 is TGCGCCAGCTGCACTCAGGGAACTGAAGCTTTCTTT.

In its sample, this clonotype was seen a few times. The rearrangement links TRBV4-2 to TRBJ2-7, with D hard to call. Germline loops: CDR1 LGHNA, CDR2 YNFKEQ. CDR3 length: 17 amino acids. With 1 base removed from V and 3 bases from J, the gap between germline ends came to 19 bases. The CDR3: CASSQVGANGWIYEQYF. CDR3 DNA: TGTGCCAGCAGCCAAGTAGGTGCAAATGGCTGGATCTACGAGCAGTACTTC.

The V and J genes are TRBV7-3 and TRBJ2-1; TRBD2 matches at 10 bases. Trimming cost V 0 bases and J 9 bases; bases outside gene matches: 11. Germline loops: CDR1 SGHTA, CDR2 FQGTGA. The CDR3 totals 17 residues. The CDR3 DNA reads TGTGCCAGCAGCTTAACCAGCGGGGGGGCCTCTAGTAGTGAGCAGTTCTTC. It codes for CASSLTSGGASSSEQFF.

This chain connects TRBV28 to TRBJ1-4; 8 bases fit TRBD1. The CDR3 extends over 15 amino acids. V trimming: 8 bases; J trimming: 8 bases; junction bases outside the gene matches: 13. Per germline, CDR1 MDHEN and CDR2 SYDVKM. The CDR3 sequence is CASCQAGQGREKLFF. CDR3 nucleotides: TGTGCCAGCTGCCAGGCCGGACAGGGAAGGGAAAAACTGTTTTTT. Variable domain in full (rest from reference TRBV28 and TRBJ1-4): DVKVTQSSRYLVKRTGEKVFLECVQDMDHENMFWYRQDPGLGLRLIYFSYDVKMKEKGDIPEGYSVSREKKERFSLILESASTNQTSMYLCASCQAGQGREKLFFGSGTQLSVL.

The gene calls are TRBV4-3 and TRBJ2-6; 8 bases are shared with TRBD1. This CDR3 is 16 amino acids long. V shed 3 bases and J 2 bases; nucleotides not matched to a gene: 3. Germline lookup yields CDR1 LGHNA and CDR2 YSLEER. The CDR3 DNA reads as TGCGCCAGCAGCCAGCAGACAGGGGCTGGGGCCAACGTCCTGACTTTC. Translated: CASSQQTGAGANVLTF.

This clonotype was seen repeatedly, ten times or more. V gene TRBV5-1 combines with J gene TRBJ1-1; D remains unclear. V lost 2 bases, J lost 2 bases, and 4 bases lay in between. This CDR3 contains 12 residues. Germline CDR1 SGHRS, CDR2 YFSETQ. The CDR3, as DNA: TGCGCCAGCAGCTTAAGTAACACTGAAGCTTTCTTT. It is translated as CASSLSNTEAFF.